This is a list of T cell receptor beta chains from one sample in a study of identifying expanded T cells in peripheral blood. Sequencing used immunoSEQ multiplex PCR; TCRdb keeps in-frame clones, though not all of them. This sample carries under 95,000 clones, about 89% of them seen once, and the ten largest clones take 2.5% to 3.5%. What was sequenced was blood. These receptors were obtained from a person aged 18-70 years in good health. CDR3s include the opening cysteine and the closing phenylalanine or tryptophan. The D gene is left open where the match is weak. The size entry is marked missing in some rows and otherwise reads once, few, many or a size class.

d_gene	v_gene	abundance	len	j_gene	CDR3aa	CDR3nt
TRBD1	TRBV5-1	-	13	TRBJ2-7	CASSSSGTAEQYF	TGCGCCAGCAGCTCTTCCGGGACAGCCGAGCAGTACTTC
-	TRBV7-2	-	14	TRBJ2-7	CASGPGVDSYEQYF	TGTGCCAGCGGCCCAGGGGTCGACTCCTACGAGCAGTACTTC
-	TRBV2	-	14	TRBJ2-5	CASSESRGPETQYF	TGTGCCAGCAGTGAATCCCGGGGGCCGGAGACCCAGTACTTC
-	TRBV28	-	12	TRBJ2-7	CASSGQFYEQYF	TGTGCCAGCAGTGGACAGTTCTACGAGCAGTACTTC
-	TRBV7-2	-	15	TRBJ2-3	CASSSEGVRDDTQYF	TGTGCCAGCAGCTCCGAGGGTGTCCGGGATGATACGCAGTATTTT
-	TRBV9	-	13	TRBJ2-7	CASSVGDDYEQYF	TGTGCCAGCAGCGTAGGGGACGACTACGAGCAGTACTTC
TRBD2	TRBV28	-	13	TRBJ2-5	CASSLRQRGTQYF	TGTGCCAGCAGTTTACGACAGCGGGGGACCCAGTACTTC
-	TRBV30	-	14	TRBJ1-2	CAWSGLQGPFGYTF	TGTGCCTGGAGTGGACTACAGGGCCCGTTCGGCTACACCTTC
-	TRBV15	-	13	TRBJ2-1	CATGEGVYNEQFF	TGTGCCACCGGGGAGGGGGTTTACAATGAGCAGTTCTTC
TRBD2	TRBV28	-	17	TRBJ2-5	CASRSRTSGVARETQYF	TGTGCCAGCAGAAGTCGGACTAGCGGGGTAGCGAGGGAGACCCAGTACTTC
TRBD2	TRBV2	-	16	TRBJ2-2	CASSEVAGGPAGELFF	TGTGCCAGCAGTGAGGTAGCGGGAGGGCCTGCCGGGGAGCTGTTTTTT
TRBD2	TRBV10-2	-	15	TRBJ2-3	CASSERAGGRDTQYF	TGCGCCAGCAGTGAGAGGGCGGGGGGGCGAGATACGCAGTATTTT
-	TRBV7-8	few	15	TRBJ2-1	CASSLANPIRDEQFF	TGTGCCAGCAGCTTAGCGAACCCAATCCGGGATGAGCAGTTCTTC
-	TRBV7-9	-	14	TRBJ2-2	CASSSWPGVTELFF	TGTGCCAGCAGCTCCTGGCCCGGGGTCACGGAGCTGTTTTTT
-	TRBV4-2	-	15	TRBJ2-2	CASSLQGGGTGELFF	TGTGCCAGCAGCTTGCAGGGGGGGGGTACCGGGGAGCTGTTTTTT
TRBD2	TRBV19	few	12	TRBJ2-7	CASASGGGEQYF	TGTGCCAGTGCCTCGGGGGGAGGCGAGCAGTACTTC